This TCR beta chain appears in the sequencing data of a study of cytomegalovirus exposure and HLA in healthy donors. Study-wide results and limits: By HLA locus, TCR association rates varied in a later analysis, with DRB1 showing the most and HLA-C the fewest. A later analysis found that most CMV-associated TCR beta chains appeared HLA-restricted.

With 60 Vbeta and 13 Jbeta primers, the PCR was carried out. Assay: immunoSEQ multiplex PCR; the TCRdb copy retains only in-frame clones and omits some. The sample yields 150,000 to 170,000 clones, approximately 74% seen once. The length of the CDR3 is 15 residues. V dropped 4 bases and J dropped 3; count of bases not matched to a gene: 5. Per the germline V gene, CDR1 is SGHTA and CDR2 is FQGNSA. As concerns this clone: Its target is not known.

The gene calls are TRBV7-2 and TRBJ1-1, with 10 bases lining up with TRBD1. The receptor's source is a man aged 25 to 45 in good health and CMV-seronegative. Sequences were obtained from PBMCs. The CDR3 loop reads CASSSSGTGDTEAFF. CDR3 nucleotides: TGTGCCAGCAGCTCCTCCGGGACAGGGGACACTGAAGCTTTCTTT. Filled out from reference TRBV7-2 and TRBJ1-1, the complete variable domain reads GAGVSQSPSNKVTEKGKDVELRCDPISGHTALYWYRQSLGQGLEFLIYFQGNSAPDKSGLPSDRFSAERTGGSVSTLTIQRTQQEDSAVYLCASSSSGTGDTEAFFGQGTRLTVV.